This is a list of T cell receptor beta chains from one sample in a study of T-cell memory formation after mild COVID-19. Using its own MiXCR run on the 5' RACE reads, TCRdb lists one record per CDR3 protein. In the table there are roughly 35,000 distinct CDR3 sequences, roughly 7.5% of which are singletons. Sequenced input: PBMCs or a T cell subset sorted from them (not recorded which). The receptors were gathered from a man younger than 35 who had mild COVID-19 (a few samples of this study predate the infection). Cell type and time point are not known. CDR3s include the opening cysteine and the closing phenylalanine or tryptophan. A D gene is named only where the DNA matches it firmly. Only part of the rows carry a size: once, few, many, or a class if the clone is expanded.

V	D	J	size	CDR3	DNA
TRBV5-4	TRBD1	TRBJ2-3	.	CASSPTGVTDTQYF	TGTGCCAGCAGTCCGACAGGGGTGACAGATACGCAGTATTTT
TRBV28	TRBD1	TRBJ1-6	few	CASSPRQGSSPLHF	TGTGCCAGCAGTCCCCGACAGGGAAGTTCACCCCTCCACTTT
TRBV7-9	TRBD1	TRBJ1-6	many	CASSSGDRGSYNSPLHF	TGTGCCAGCAGCTCCGGGGACAGGGGCTCCTATAATTCACCCCTCCACTTT
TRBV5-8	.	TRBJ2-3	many	CASSSGTQVEDTQYF	TGTGCCAGCAGCTCCGGGACCCAGGTGGAAGATACGCAGTATTTT
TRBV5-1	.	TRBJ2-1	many	CASSLEGSLPPDEQFF	TGCGCCAGCAGCTTGGAGGGTAGTCTCCCCCCCGATGAGCAGTTCTTC
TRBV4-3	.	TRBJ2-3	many	CASSQALNPSTDTQYF	TGCGCCAGCAGCCAAGCCCTCAACCCTAGCACAGATACGCAGTATTTT
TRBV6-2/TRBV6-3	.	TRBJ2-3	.	CASSSKSTDTQYF	TGTGCCAGCAGTTCCAAAAGCACAGATACGCAGTATTTT
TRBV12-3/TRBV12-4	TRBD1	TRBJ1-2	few	CASSRGQGYGYTF	TGTGCCAGCAGTAGGGGACAGGGCTATGGCTACACCTTC
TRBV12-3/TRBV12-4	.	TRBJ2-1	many	CASSLAAQGSSYNEQFF	TGTGCCAGCAGTTTAGCGGCCCAGGGGAGCTCCTACAATGAGCAGTTCTTC
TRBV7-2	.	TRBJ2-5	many	CASARGLAATQYF	TGTGCCAGCGCAAGGGGACTGGCGGCGACCCAGTACTTC
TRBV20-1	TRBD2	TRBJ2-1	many	CSAVPGLGPYNEQFF	TGCAGTGCTGTCCCGGGACTAGGTCCCTACAATGAGCAGTTCTTC
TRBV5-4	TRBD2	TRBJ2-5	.	CASSTGLDGETQYF	TGTGCCAGCAGCACGGGACTAGACGGGGAGACCCAGTACTTC
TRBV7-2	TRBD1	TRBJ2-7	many	CASSWSGTGSYEQYF	TGTGCCAGCAGCTGGTCCGGGACAGGGTCATACGAGCAGTACTTC
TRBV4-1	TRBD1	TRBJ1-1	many	CASSQGLKTGGTEAFF	TGCGCCAGCAGCCAGGGTTTGAAGACAGGGGGCACTGAAGCTTTCTTT
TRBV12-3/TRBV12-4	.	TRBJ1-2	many	CASTVSNNYGYTF	TGTGCCAGCACCGTATCTAATAACTATGGCTACACCTTC
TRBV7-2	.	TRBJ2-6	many	CASSLDSSGANVLTF	TGTGCCAGCAGCTTAGACAGCTCTGGGGCCAACGTCCTGACTTTC
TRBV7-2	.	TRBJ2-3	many	CASSQTGSPPDTQYF	TGTGCCAGCAGCCAGACCGGTAGCCCCCCAGATACGCAGTATTTT
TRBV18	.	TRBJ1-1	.	CASSPGDTEAFF	TGTGCCAGCTCACCGGGAGACACTGAAGCTTTCTTT
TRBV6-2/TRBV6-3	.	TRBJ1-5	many	CASSEPLSFNQPQHF	TGTGCCAGCAGTGAGCCCCTCTCCTTCAATCAGCCCCAGCATTTT
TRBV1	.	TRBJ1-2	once	CTSSQDRDYGYTF	TGCACCAGCAGCCAGGACAGGGACTATGGCTACACCTTC
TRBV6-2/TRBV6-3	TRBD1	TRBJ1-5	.	CASRLQGARPQHF	TGTGCCAGCAGGCTACAGGGGGCTCGGCCCCAGCATTTT
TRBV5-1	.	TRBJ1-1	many	CASSLEGWITEAFF	TGCGCCAGCAGCTTGGAAGGATGGATCACTGAAGCTTTCTTT
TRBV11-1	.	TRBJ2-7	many	CASSPNRGAYEQYF	TGTGCCAGCAGCCCCAATCGCGGTGCCTACGAGCAGTACTTC
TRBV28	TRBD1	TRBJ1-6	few	CASIESGQGKSLHF	TGTGCCAGCATTGAGTCGGGACAGGGAAAATCCCTCCACTTT
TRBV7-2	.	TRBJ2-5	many	CASSSGRRETQYF	TGTGCCAGCAGCTCCGGACGGAGGGAGACCCAGTACTTC
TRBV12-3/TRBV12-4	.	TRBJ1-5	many	CASSLMDRNQPQHF	TGTGCCAGCAGTTTAATGGATCGCAATCAGCCCCAGCATTTT
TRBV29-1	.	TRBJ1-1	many	CSVEPGRGDEAFF	TGCAGCGTTGAACCGGGACGGGGGGATGAAGCTTTCTTT
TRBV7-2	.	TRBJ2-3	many	CASSLLRDTQYF	TGTGCCAGCAGCTTACTAAGAGATACGCAGTATTTT
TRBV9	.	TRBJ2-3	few	CASSVEVSTDTQYF	TGTGCCAGCAGCGTAGAGGTCAGCACAGATACGCAGTATTTT
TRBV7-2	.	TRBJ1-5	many	CASSYRGQQPQHF	TGTGCCAGCAGCTATAGAGGGCAACAGCCCCAGCATTTT
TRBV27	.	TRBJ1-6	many	CTSSFLAPETGNSPLHF	TGCACCAGCAGTTTTCTCGCCCCGGAAACCGGGAATTCACCCCTCCACTTT
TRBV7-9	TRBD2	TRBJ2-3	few	CASSPWVAGGPDTQYF	TGTGCCAGCAGCCCATGGGTAGCGGGGGGTCCAGATACGCAGTATTTT
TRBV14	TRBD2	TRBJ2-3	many	CASSQAPRRLAGGRNTQYF	TGTGCCAGCAGCCAAGCCCCCCGGAGACTAGCGGGGGGCCGGAATACGCAGTATTTT
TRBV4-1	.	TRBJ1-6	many	CASSHGSSYNSPLHF	TGCGCCAGCAGCCATGGGAGCTCCTATAATTCACCCCTCCACTTT
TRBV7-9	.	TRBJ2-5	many	CASSLSGSTETQYF	TGTGCCAGCAGCTTATCCGGCTCCACGGAGACCCAGTACTTC
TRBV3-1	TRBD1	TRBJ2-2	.	CASFPGGASTGELFF	TGTGCCAGCTTCCCAGGGGGCGCGAGCACCGGGGAGCTGTTTTTT
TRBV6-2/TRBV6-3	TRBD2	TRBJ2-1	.	CASSPLAGNNNEQFF	TGTGCCAGCAGCCCCCTAGCGGGGAATAACAATGAGCAGTTCTTC
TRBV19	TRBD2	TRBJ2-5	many	CASSIRSGGPWETQYF	TGTGCCAGTAGTATCCGGAGCGGGGGGCCGTGGGAGACCCAGTACTTC
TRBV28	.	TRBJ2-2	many	CASSSPPGEAAGELFF	TGTGCCAGCAGTTCCCCTCCGGGGGAAGCCGCCGGGGAGCTGTTTTTT
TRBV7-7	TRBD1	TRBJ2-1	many	CASSKTGSSYNEQFF	TGTGCCAGCAGCAAGACAGGGTCCTCCTACAATGAGCAGTTCTTC
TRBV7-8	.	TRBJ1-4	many	CASMPRGWEKLFF	TGTGCCAGCATGCCGCGGGGGTGGGAAAAACTGTTTTTT
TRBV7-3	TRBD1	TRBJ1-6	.	CASSGQGWGSPLHF	TGTGCCAGCAGCGGACAGGGCTGGGGTTCACCCCTCCACTTT
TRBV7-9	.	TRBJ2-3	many	CASSLEGSTDTQYF	TGTGCCAGCAGCTTAGAGGGGAGCACAGATACGCAGTATTTT
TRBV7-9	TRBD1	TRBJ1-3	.	CASSIDRVSGNTIYF	TGTGCCAGCAGTATCGACAGGGTCTCTGGAAACACCATATATTTT
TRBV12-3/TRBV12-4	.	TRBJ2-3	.	CASSLVRTPGDTQYF	TGTGCCAGCAGTTTAGTACGGACTCCGGGGGATACGCAGTATTTT
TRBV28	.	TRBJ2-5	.	CASSLWDGGLETQYF	TGTGCCAGCAGTTTATGGGACGGGGGTTTAGAGACCCAGTACTTC
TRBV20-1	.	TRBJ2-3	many	CSARVGVLGTDTQYF	TGCAGTGCTAGGGTCGGGGTCCTAGGCACAGATACGCAGTATTTT
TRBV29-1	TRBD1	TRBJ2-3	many	CSVAPAPRQGRETDTQYF	TGCAGCGTTGCCCCTGCCCCTCGACAGGGAAGGGAGACAGATACGCAGTATTTT
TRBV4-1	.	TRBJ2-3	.	CASSQETHPSTDTQYF	TGCGCCAGCAGCCAAGAGACTCACCCTAGCACAGATACGCAGTATTTT
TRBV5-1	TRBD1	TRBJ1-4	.	CASSRTGVGEKLFF	TGCGCCAGCAGCCGGACAGGGGTGGGAGAAAAACTGTTTTTT
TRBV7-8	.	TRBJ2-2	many	CASSLDRAGELFF	TGTGCCAGCAGCTTAGACAGGGCCGGGGAGCTGTTTTTT
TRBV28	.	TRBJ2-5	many	CASSHDMRETQYF	TGTGCCAGCAGCCACGACATGAGGGAGACCCAGTACTTC
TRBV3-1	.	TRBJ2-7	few	CASSPEAGKQYF	TGTGCCAGCAGCCCGGAGGCGGGGAAGCAGTACTTC
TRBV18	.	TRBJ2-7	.	CASSPGVGAYEQYF	TGTGCCAGCTCACCCGGGGTGGGTGCCTACGAGCAGTACTTC